Each of the 10 T cell receptor beta chains below was sequenced from the same sample in a study of response to subunit inactivated influenza vaccine. One entry per CDR3 protein results from TCRdb running MiXCR on the RT-PCR reads. Of more than 400,000 distinct CDR3 sequences in the sample, over 9.5% are singletons; the top ten hold approximately 12%. The sample consisted of PBMCs from blood, taken roughly 6 weeks after vaccination. The source is a man between 50 and 59 years old who received an inactivated influenza vaccine.

The rearrangement links TRBV7-2 to TRBJ1-1, with 9 bases that match TRBD1. V lost 4 bases and J lost 11; bases outside the gene matches: 5. CDR3 length: 12 residues. In germline, CDR1 is SGHTA, CDR2 FQGNSA. The CDR3 DNA sequence: TGTGCCAGCAGCTACGGGACAGGGCAGGCTTTCTTT. Its translation is CASSYGTGQAFF.

This clonotype was seen repeatedly, ten times or more. This chain joins TRBV7-2 and TRBJ2-7, with D possibly being TRBD2 (5 bases). The CDR3 runs to 12 residues. Germline assignment: CDR1 SGHTA and CDR2 FQGNSA. V lost 8 bases, J lost 0 bases, and 8 bases lay in between. In DNA, the CDR3 is TGTGCCAGCCGTGGAGGCTCCTACGAGCAGTACTTC. As protein: CASRGGSYEQYF.

This clonotype was detected only a few times. V and J are TRBV5-1 and TRBJ2-3, with D perhaps assigned TRBD1 or TRBD2 (5 bases each). The CDR3 is 16 amino acids. The germline V gene has CDR1 SGHRS and CDR2 YFSETQ. Trimming shortened V by 4 bases and J by 1 base, and 16 bases separated the two germline ends. CDR3 in amino acids: CASSGRGVPGTDTQYF. CDR3 DNA: TGCGCCAGCAGCGGCCGAGGGGTCCCCGGCACAGATACGCAGTATTTT.

The chain carries TRBV29-1 and TRBJ2-1, with a tentative D call TRBD2 (5 bases). Trimming stripped 0 bases from V and 0 bases from J, with 9 bases between. CDR3 length equals 15 residues. Germline V gene lookup returns CDR1 SQVTM and CDR2 ANQGSEA. CDR3 loop: CSVEDERSSYNEQFF. In nucleotides, the CDR3 is TGCAGCGTTGAAGATGAGCGGAGCTCCTACAATGAGCAGTTCTTC.

This clonotype has a count of ten or more. The chain uses TRBV20-1 and TRBJ2-7; tentatively, D is TRBD2 (6 bases). The V and J ends lost 4 bases and 2 bases respectively, with 15 bases between them. This CDR3 contains 14 residues. Looked up from germline, CDR1 is DFQATT and CDR2 is SNEGSKA (reference sequence). This CDR3 is CSAIEPGLAYEQYF. The CDR3, as DNA: TGCAGTGCTATAGAACCGGGACTGGCCTACGAGCAGTACTTC.

This clonotype was detected a few times. The chain employs TRBV5-1 and TRBJ2-2; D perhaps matches TRBD1 (6 bases). Trimming left V 1 base short and J 3 bases short, with 16 bases between. The CDR3 runs 17 residues. Germline assignment: CDR1 SGHRS and CDR2 YFSETQ. This chain's CDR3 is CASSLPRLQGYTGELFF. CDR3 nucleotides: TGCGCCAGCAGCTTGCCAAGACTACAGGGATACACCGGGGAGCTGTTTTTT.

The sample holds a few counts of this clonotype. The chain joins TRBV12-3 or TRBV12-4 to TRBJ2-5, with TRBD2 identical over 10 bases. Trimming cost V 2 bases and J 4 bases; bases outside gene matches: 1. The CDR3 extends over 14 amino acids. The CDR3 DNA sequence: TGTGCCAGCAGTTTAACTAGCGGGGTAGAGACCCAGTACTTC. This translates into CASSLTSGVETQYF.

The table lists this clonotype with many counts. This chain connects TRBV12-3 or TRBV12-4 to TRBJ1-1; 8 nucleotides line up with TRBD1. The V segment lost 7 bases and the J segment 5 bases; nucleotides outside the gene matches: 12. CDR3 length equals 15 residues. The CDR3 DNA follows: TGTGCCAGCACCCCCCTGACAGGGGCGAAGACTGAAGCTTTCTTT. Translation gives CASTPLTGAKTEAFF.

This clonotype turned up a few times. The chain employs TRBV18 and TRBJ1-4; a weak D match, TRBD1 (5 bases). Trimming took off 3 bases at V and 4 bases at J, with 21 bases between the two ends. This CDR3 is built from 18 residues. CDR1 is KGHSH and CDR2 is LQKENI in the germline V gene. CDR3 nucleotides: TGTGCCAGCTCACCGAAGGTCGGTGAGGCCAGGGATAATGAAAAACTGTTTTTT. It specifies CASSPKVGEARDNEKLFF.

This chain uses TRBV10-3 with TRBJ2-7; 9 nucleotides line up with TRBD1. This CDR3 spans 12 amino acids. V lost 7 bases and J lost 5; bases outside the gene matches: 3. Germline values: CDR1 ENHRY, CDR2 SYGVKD. CDR3 bases: TGTGCCATCAACGACAGGGGGGACGAGCAGTACTTC. Its protein is CAINDRGDEQYF.